One and the same sample provided the 6 T cell receptor beta chains below, sequenced in a study of shared clonotypes between healthy human individuals. Positive CCR7 selection of CD45RO-negative cells yielded the naive CD8 cells, and terminally differentiated effector memory CD45RA+ cells were excluded. Sequencing used immunoSEQ multiplex PCR; TCRdb keeps in-frame clones, though not all of them. The table lists around 1.9 million clones, under 95% of them singletons, with about 1.5% in the top ten. The sample comprised naive CD8+ T cells from PBMCs. These receptors were obtained from a young man in good health. Some clones in this sample may be carry-over from other donors' samples.

The CDR3 here is CASSPPGGELFF. The CDR3, as DNA: TGTGCCAGCAGCCCCCCGGGAGGGGAGCTGTTTTTT. The V call is TRBV11-2, the J call TRBJ2-2, with a possible D match to TRBD2 (5 bases). The germline V gene encodes CDR1 SGHAT and CDR2 FQNNGV. CDR3 length: 12 residues. V lost 5 bases and J lost 8, with 9 bases in between. The whole variable domain, filled in from reference TRBV11-2 and TRBJ2-2, reads EAGVAQSPRYKIIEKRQSVAFWCNPISGHATLYWYQQILGQGPKLLIQFQNNGVVDDSQLPKDRFSAERLKGVDSTLKIQPAKLEDSAVYLCASSPPGGELFFGEGSRLTVL.

This chain connects TRBV4-3 to TRBJ2-3, with 9 positions matching TRBD2. V was clipped by 3 bases and J by 3 bases; unmatched bases: 7. Germline V gene sequence: CDR1 LGHNA, CDR2 YSLEER. CDR3 size: 16 residues. The DNA for the CDR3 is TGCGCCAGCAGCCAGGCCGGGACTAGCAGAACAGATACGCAGTATTTT. Its protein is CASSQAGTSRTDTQYF.

This clone came up a few times. The chain links TRBV27 to TRBJ2-7; the D gene could be TRBD1 or TRBD2 (6 bases each). CDR3 length: 14 amino acids. CDR1 is MNHEY and CDR2 is SMNVEV in the germline V gene (reference sequence). The germline V and J ends were trimmed by 8 bases and 5 bases, with 19 bases remaining between them. The CDR3 DNA follows: TGTGCCAGCGGAAGGGGGACTTCCCCCCACGAGCAGTACTTC. It yields the protein CASGRGTSPHEQYF.

V gene TRBV11-3 combines with J gene TRBJ1-2; possible D gene TRBD1, 5 bases. Germline CDR1 SGHNT, CDR2 YENEEA. The ends were cut back, 5 bases at V and 8 bases at J, with 24 bases in the middle. This CDR3 region has 16 residues. This CDR3 is CASSGALAGSLYGYTF. CDR3 in DNA: TGTGCCAGCAGCGGAGCGTTGGCAGGGAGTTTATACGGCTACACCTTC.

This chain joins TRBV27 and TRBJ1-1; possible D gene TRBD1, 5 bases. CDR1 and CDR2 (germline): MNHEY, SMNVEV (reference sequence). V dropped 3 bases and J dropped 4 bases, with 12 bases sitting between them. The CDR3 is 14 residues long. The CDR3 sequence is CASSFRVGGTEAFF. CDR3 bases: TGTGCCAGCAGTTTCCGTGTCGGGGGCACTGAAGCTTTCTTT.

This chain connects TRBV4-3 to TRBJ2-7; 9 nucleotides agree with TRBD2. Germline V CDR1 and CDR2: LGHNA, YSLEER. The CDR3 runs to 18 residues. The junction had 12 bases not matched to a gene; V was cut back by 1 base and J by 2 bases. CDR3 residues: CASSQAMTWLAGTYEQYF. The CDR3 DNA reads TGCGCCAGCAGCCAAGCGATGACCTGGCTAGCGGGAACCTACGAGCAGTACTTC.